Below are 32 T cell receptor beta chains sequenced from a single sample in a study of cytomegalovirus exposure and HLA in healthy donors. Amplification used 60 Vbeta primers and 13 Jbeta primers. TCRdb keeps only in-frame clones here, not all; method: immunoSEQ multiplex PCR. The sample holds about 180,000 clones, about 82% seen once. Sequenced input: PBMCs. The receptor set was obtained from a man between 18 and 29 years old in good health and CMV-seronegative.

This chain links TRBV10-3 with TRBJ2-5, with 7 positions matching TRBD1. This CDR3 region has 14 residues. V lost 3 bases to trimming and J lost 10 bases; unmatched junction nucleotides: 11. Per germline, CDR1 ENHRY and CDR2 SYGVKD. In DNA form, the CDR3 reads TGTGCCATCAGTGAAAGGGGGACAGCCGGGCTCCAGTACTTC. Translation gives CAISERGTAGLQYF.

The chain is built from TRBV7-8 and TRBJ1-1, with 9 bases that match TRBD1. V lost 4 bases to trimming and J lost 1 base; unmatched junction nucleotides: 7. The CDR3 is made up of 16 amino acids. Germline V gene data show CDR1 as SGHVS and CDR2 as FQNEAQ. CDR3 amino acids: CASSSIPGQGNTEAFF. Here the CDR3 DNA reads TGTGCCAGCAGCTCAATACCGGGACAGGGGAACACTGAAGCTTTCTTT.

This clone was counted between two and nine times. The rearrangement uses TRBV5-6 and TRBJ1-1; D gene ambiguous. From germline, CDR1 is SGHDT and CDR2 YYEEEE. Trimming cost V 2 bases and J 4 bases, with 6 bases left between them. The length of the CDR3 is 12 residues. As DNA, the CDR3 is TGTGCCAGCAGCTTCTTAGTCACTGAAGCTTTCTTT. Residues: CASSFLVTEAFF.

The J gene is TRBJ2-1, the V gene TRBV7-8; 7 bases are shared with TRBD2. Looked up from germline, CDR1 is SGHVS and CDR2 is FQNEAQ. J lost 8 bases, V lost 1 base, and 11 bases had no gene match. CDR3 length: 16 residues. CDR3 coding DNA: TGTGCCAGCAGCTTAGAACGGCGGGAGTTAATGGATGAGCAGTTCTTC. As protein: CASSLERRELMDEQFF.

This clone was observed a single time. This chain links TRBV6-5 with TRBJ2-7; 7 nucleotides match TRBD1. Germline V gene data show CDR1 as MNHEY and CDR2 as SVGAGI. This CDR3 is built from 15 residues. After removal of 7 bases from V and 4 bases from J, the junction contained 13 bases not matched to a gene. The CDR3 region has the DNA TGTGCCAGCAAGAAGGACAGGACCTCCTTTTACGAGCAGTACTTC. This sequence encodes CASKKDRTSFYEQYF.

V usage is TRBV2 and J usage is TRBJ2-1, with D perhaps matching TRBD2 (7 bases). Looked up from germline, CDR1 is SNHLY and CDR2 is FYNNEI. Trimming cost V 1 base and J 10 bases, with 17 bases left between them. The CDR3 totals 15 residues. The CDR3 is CASSEELTGGQEQFF. The DNA of the CDR3 is TGTGCCAGCAGTGAAGAGCTGACCGGGGGGCAGGAGCAGTTCTTC.

This chain links TRBV28 with TRBJ2-3; 9 nucleotides agree with TRBD2. The CDR3 spans 16 residues. The ends lost 2 bases at V and 1 base at J; junction bases unmatched: 4. CDR1 and CDR2 from the germline V gene are MDHEN and SYDVKM. The CDR3, as DNA: TGTGCCAGCAGTTTACTTGGCGGGGGGGGCACAGATACGCAGTATTTT. It specifies CASSLLGGGGTDTQYF.

Written as DNA, the CDR3 is TGTGCCAGCAGACCACTAGCTAGCACAGATACGCAGTATTTT. This sequence encodes CASRPLASTDTQYF. The chain employs TRBV6-5 and TRBJ2-3; TRBD2 is a possible D gene (6 bases). The ends were cut back, 6 bases at V and 0 bases at J, with 10 bases in the middle. This CDR3 region has 14 residues. From germline, CDR1 is MNHEY and CDR2 SVGAGI.

The chain couples TRBV30 to TRBJ2-2; 11 bases match TRBD2. CDR1 and CDR2 from the germline V gene are GTSNPN and SVGIG (reference sequence). V lost 7 bases, J lost 7 bases, and 11 bases stayed unmatched. CDR3 length: 15 residues. CDR3 residues: CAYKRASGRFGELFF. The DNA of the CDR3 is TGTGCCTATAAACGGGCTAGCGGGAGGTTCGGGGAGCTGTTTTTT.

This clone was recorded only once. The V call is TRBV9, the J call TRBJ2-1; 9 positions match TRBD1. The junction had 11 bases not matched to a gene; V was cut back by 4 bases and J by 9 bases. Germline V gene lookup returns CDR1 SGDLS and CDR2 YYNGEE. CDR3 size: 15 residues. Written as DNA, the CDR3 is TGTGCCAGCAGCTTGGCCGGGACAGGGAGTGGTGAGCAGTTCTTC. It encodes CASSLAGTGSGEQFF.

The gene calls are TRBV19 and TRBJ2-2, with TRBD1 identical over 9 bases. Germline CDR1 LNHDA, CDR2 SQIVND (reference sequence). V lost 9 bases and J lost 8; bases outside the gene matches: 4. The CDR3 is made up of 12 amino acids. The CDR3 region is CASKQGAGELFF. CDR3 coding DNA: TGTGCCAGCAAACAGGGGGCTGGGGAGCTGTTTTTT.

This clone was counted a single time. The V call is TRBV4-1, the J call TRBJ2-5, with 12 bases identical to TRBD2. CDR1 is MGHRA, CDR2 YSYEKL, per germline. V lost 3 bases to trimming and J lost 2 bases; unmatched junction nucleotides: 7. The CDR3 is 17 amino acids. In nucleotides, the CDR3 is TGCGCCAGCAGCCAGGCTCCAGGGACTAGCGGGCAAGAGACCCAGTACTTC. Amino acid sequence: CASSQAPGTSGQETQYF.

This chain joins TRBV7-8 and TRBJ1-4; no firm D call. The CDR3 has 12 amino acids. V lost 5 bases, J lost 13 bases, and 14 bases lay in between. CDR1 is SGHVS, CDR2 FQNEAQ, per germline. CDR3 in amino acids: CASSPRLFRLFF. The DNA of the CDR3 is TGTGCCAGCAGCCCCCGTCTTTTTAGACTGTTTTTT.

This clone was seen a handful of times. This chain uses TRBV9 with TRBJ1-1; D might be TRBD1 (5 bases). The CDR3 consists of 13 residues. Germline V gene lookup returns CDR1 SGDLS and CDR2 YYNGEE. Trimming shortened V by 2 bases and J by 7 bases, and 12 bases separated the two germline ends. The DNA for the CDR3 is TGTGCCAGCAGCGTCGTGGGGGGGGTTGAAGCTTTCTTT. Amino acids: CASSVVGGVEAFF.

This clone has just one count. The chain uses TRBV6-1 and TRBJ2-1; 11 bases are shared with TRBD2. Germline values: CDR1 MNHNS, CDR2 SASEGT. After removal of 2 bases from V and 4 bases from J, the junction contained 4 bases not matched to a gene. This CDR3 contains 16 residues. CDR3 in amino acids: CASSEFVAGGYNEQFF. CDR3 DNA: TGTGCCAGCAGTGAATTTGTAGCGGGAGGGTACAATGAGCAGTTCTTC.

The chain links TRBV2 to TRBJ1-2; 8 bases line up with TRBD1. This CDR3 region has 14 residues. In germline, CDR1 is SNHLY, CDR2 FYNNEI. The V segment lost 5 bases and the J segment 4 bases; nucleotides outside the gene matches: 6. CDR3 in amino acids: CASSFETGVYGYTF. The CDR3 DNA is TGTGCCAGCAGTTTCGAGACAGGGGTCTATGGCTACACCTTC.

The V call is TRBV6-1, the J call TRBJ2-3; tentative D call: TRBD1 (5 bases). The CDR3 totals 14 residues. The V gene lost 5 bases and the J gene lost 2 bases, with 11 bases spanning the gap. Germline CDR1 MNHNS, CDR2 SASEGT. The CDR3 region has the DNA TGTGCCAGCAGTACAGACAGACCCACAGATACGCAGTATTTT. Translating it yields CASSTDRPTDTQYF.

The chain is built from TRBV5-1 and TRBJ2-7, with D tentatively TRBD2 (6 bases). V was cut by 3 bases and J by 3 bases, with 13 bases left in between. The CDR3 runs 14 residues. Germline values: CDR1 SGHRS, CDR2 YFSETQ. The CDR3 here is CASSWTGSFYEQYF. The CDR3 DNA reads as TGCGCCAGCAGCTGGACCGGGAGCTTCTACGAGCAGTACTTC.

The V and J genes are TRBV5-1 and TRBJ2-3; 9 bases are shared with TRBD2. Germline V gives CDR1 SGHRS, CDR2 YFSETQ. V shed 2 bases, J shed 4 bases, and the junction held 5 bases outside the gene matches. The CDR3 extends over 15 amino acids. The CDR3 region has the DNA TGCGCCAGCAGCTTTCTTAGCGGGAGTTCAGATACGCAGTATTTT. This encodes CASSFLSGSSDTQYF.

The J gene is TRBJ2-1, the V gene TRBV18, with 9 bases aligning to TRBD1. This CDR3 is built from 15 residues. V gave up 8 bases and J gave up 5 bases; unmatched junction bases: 10. The germline V gene has CDR1 KGHSH and CDR2 LQKENI. The CDR3 here is CASPPPGQGDNEQFF. The CDR3 nucleotides read TGTGCCAGCCCCCCCCCGGGACAGGGCGACAATGAGCAGTTCTTC.

CDR3 nucleotides: TGTGCCAGCAGCTTAGAAACCTCTACTTCACCCCTCCACTTT. It specifies CASSLETSTSPLHF. V gene TRBV11-2 combines with J gene TRBJ1-6; D gene ambiguous. Per the germline V gene, CDR1 is SGHAT and CDR2 is FQNNGV. V lost 0 bases, J lost 9 bases, and 9 bases lay in between. This CDR3 is 14 amino acids long.

The table lists this clone with a count of one. The chain is built from TRBV7-3 and TRBJ1-1, with no clear D. In germline, CDR1 is SGHTA, CDR2 FQGTGA. This CDR3 spans 13 amino acids. Trimming shortened V by 1 base and J by 5 bases, and 8 bases separated the two germline ends. CDR3 protein: CASSLNYGTEAFF. Written as DNA, the CDR3 is TGTGCCAGCAGCTTAAACTACGGGACTGAAGCTTTCTTT.

V and J are TRBV20-1 and TRBJ2-1; no clear D gene. CDR1 and CDR2 from the germline V gene are DFQATT and SNEGSKA (reference sequence). V gave up 5 bases and J gave up 8 bases, with 4 bases separating them. The CDR3 has 9 residues. The DNA for the CDR3 is TGCAGTGCTCGGGATGAGCAGTTCTTC. As protein: CSARDEQFF.

The chain has TRBV5-1 and TRBJ1-1; D gene ambiguous. This CDR3 is 14 amino acids long. Germline loops: CDR1 SGHRS, CDR2 YFSETQ. The V gene lost 1 base and the J gene lost 1 base, with 8 bases spanning the gap. This CDR3 is CASSLLGQNTEAFF. The CDR3 DNA reads as TGCGCCAGCAGCTTGTTGGGCCAGAACACTGAAGCTTTCTTT. Full variable domain (rest looked up from reference TRBV5-1 and TRBJ1-1): KAGVTQTPRYLIKTRGQQVTLSCSPISGHRSVSWYQQTPGQGLQFLFEYFSETQRNKGNFPGRFSGRQFSNSRSEMNVSTLELGDSALYLCASSLLGQNTEAFFGQGTRLTVV.

V and J are TRBV30 and TRBJ1-5; D is perhaps TRBD1 (6 bases). Germline CDR1 reads GTSNPN; CDR2 reads SVGIG (reference sequence). The CDR3 spans 17 residues. Trimming took 3 bases from V and 4 from J, leaving 22 bases between them. This CDR3 reads CAWSPRGGVGKNQPQHF. The CDR3 DNA reads TGTGCCTGGAGCCCAAGGGGGGGGGTAGGTAAGAATCAGCCCCAGCATTTT.

About this clone itself: Germline is not matched at one junction end, which may reflect a read error. The chain recombines TRBV5-4 with TRBJ2-7; tentatively, D is TRBD2 (6 bases). Germline V CDR1 and CDR2: SGHNT, YYREEE (reference sequence). The CDR3 has 12 residues. The CDR3 nucleotides are TGTGCCAGCGGAGTTGGGGGGACCGCTCTCGTTTTC. As protein: CASGVGGTALVF.

This chain links TRBV7-8 with TRBJ2-2; 8 nucleotides agree with TRBD1. V lost 7 bases to trimming and J lost 5 bases; unmatched junction nucleotides: 15. This CDR3 has 17 residues. CDR1 is SGHVS and CDR2 is FQNEAQ in the germline V gene. The CDR3 reads CASTLGQGLVWTGELFF. The CDR3 nucleotides are TGTGCCAGCACCCTAGGACAGGGATTGGTGTGGACCGGGGAGCTGTTTTTT.

The chain joins TRBV6-1 to TRBJ1-6; D gene ambiguous. Germline V gene sequence: CDR1 MNHNS, CDR2 SASEGT. The CDR3 spans 13 residues. The V gene lost 7 bases and the J gene lost 7 bases, with 11 bases spanning the gap. The CDR3 region has the DNA TGTGCCAGCACCCTCCAACGGAATTCACCCCTCCACTTT. It translates to CASTLQRNSPLHF.

The V call is TRBV19, the J call TRBJ2-5, with D perhaps matching TRBD1 (7 bases). The CDR3 has 14 residues. Germline-derived CDR1 and CDR2 are LNHDA and SQIVND (reference sequence). V dropped 6 bases and J dropped 3 bases, with 14 bases sitting between them. DNA of the CDR3: TGTGCCAGTAGGGCGGGACAGAACGAAGAGACCCAGTACTTC. As protein: CASRAGQNEETQYF. The full variable domain, in which reference TRBV19 and TRBJ2-5 provide the parts outside the CDR3, is DGGITQSPKYLFRKEGQNVTLSCEQNLNHDAMYWYRQDPGQGLRLIYYSQIVNDFQKGDIAEGYSVSREKKESFPLTVTSAQKNPTAFYLCASRAGQNEETQYFGPGTRLLVL.

V and J are TRBV11-3 and TRBJ2-6; no clear D gene. The V gene lost 1 base and the J gene lost 0 bases, with 13 bases spanning the gap. CDR1 and CDR2 from the germline V gene are SGHNT and YENEEA. This CDR3 has 18 amino acids. The CDR3 region is CASSLGGNRSSGANVLTF. The DNA for the CDR3 is TGTGCCAGCAGCTTAGGCGGAAACCGAAGCTCTGGGGCCAACGTCCTGACTTTC.

V gene TRBV28 combines with J gene TRBJ2-5; 8 positions agree with TRBD1. CDR3 size: 15 residues. From germline, CDR1 is MDHEN and CDR2 SYDVKM. V trimming: 6 bases; J trimming: 3 bases; junction bases outside the gene matches: 9. The CDR3 DNA sequence: TGTGCCAGCAGCCCCGGACAGGGCCTAGAAGAGACCCAGTACTTC. Translating gives CASSPGQGLEETQYF.

This sequence joins TRBV12-5 and TRBJ2-2; D unresolved. This CDR3 is built from 14 residues. CDR1 is LGHNT and CDR2 is FRNRAP in the germline V gene. V was trimmed by 2 bases and J by 6 bases, leaving 10 bases between them. CDR3 bases: TGTGCTAGTGGTTTGTTCCCATTCCCCGGGGAGCTGTTTTTT. Protein sequence: CASGLFPFPGELFF.